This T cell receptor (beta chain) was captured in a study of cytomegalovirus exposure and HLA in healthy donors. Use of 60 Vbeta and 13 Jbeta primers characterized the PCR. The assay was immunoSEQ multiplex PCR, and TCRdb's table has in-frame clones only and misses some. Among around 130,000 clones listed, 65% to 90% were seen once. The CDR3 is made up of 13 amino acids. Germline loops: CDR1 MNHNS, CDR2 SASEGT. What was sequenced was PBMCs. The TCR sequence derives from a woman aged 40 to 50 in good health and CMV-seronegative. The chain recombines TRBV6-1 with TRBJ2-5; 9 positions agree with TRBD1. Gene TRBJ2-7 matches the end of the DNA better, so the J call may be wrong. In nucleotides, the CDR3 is TGTGCCAGCAGCCGGGACAGGGATATCGAGCAGTACTTC. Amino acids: CASSRDRDIEQYF.